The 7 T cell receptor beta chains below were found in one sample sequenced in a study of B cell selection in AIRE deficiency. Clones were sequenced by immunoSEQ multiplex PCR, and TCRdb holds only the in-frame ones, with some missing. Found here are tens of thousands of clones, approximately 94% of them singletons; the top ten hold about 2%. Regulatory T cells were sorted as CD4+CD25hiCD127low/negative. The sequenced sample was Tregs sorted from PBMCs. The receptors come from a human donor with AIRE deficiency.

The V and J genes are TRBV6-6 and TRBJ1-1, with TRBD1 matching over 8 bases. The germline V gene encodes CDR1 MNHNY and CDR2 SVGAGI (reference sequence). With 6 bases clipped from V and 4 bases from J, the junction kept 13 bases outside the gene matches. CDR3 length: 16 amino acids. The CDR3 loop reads CASSRTTGAKGTEAFF. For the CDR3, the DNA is TGTGCCAGCAGCCGAACGACAGGGGCCAAGGGCACTGAAGCTTTCTTT.

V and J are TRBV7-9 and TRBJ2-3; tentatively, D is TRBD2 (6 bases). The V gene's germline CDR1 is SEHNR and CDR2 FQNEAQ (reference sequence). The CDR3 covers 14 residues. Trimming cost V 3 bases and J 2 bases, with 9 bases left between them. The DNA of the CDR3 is TGTGCCAGCAGCTTTGGGACTCTCACAGATACGCAGTATTTT. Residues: CASSFGTLTDTQYF.

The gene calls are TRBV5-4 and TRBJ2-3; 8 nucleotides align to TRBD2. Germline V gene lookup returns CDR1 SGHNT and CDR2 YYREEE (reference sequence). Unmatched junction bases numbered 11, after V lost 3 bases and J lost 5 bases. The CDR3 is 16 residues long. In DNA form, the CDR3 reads TGTGCCAGCAGCTCCCGCGCGACTAGCGTTGTAGATACGCAGTATTTT. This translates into CASSSRATSVVDTQYF.

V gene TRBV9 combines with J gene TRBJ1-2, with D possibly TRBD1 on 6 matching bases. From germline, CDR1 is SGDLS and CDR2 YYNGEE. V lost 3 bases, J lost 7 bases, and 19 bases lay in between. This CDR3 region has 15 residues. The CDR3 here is CASSAGPGGATGYTF. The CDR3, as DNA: TGTGCCAGCAGCGCTGGCCCGGGGGGCGCGACTGGCTACACCTTC.

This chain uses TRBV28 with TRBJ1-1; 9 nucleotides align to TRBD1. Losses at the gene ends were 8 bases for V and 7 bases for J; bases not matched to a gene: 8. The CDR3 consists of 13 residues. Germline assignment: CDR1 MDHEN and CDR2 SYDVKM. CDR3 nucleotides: TGTGCCAGCCTCACCCCGGGACAGGGTGAAGCTTTCTTT. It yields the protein CASLTPGQGEAFF.

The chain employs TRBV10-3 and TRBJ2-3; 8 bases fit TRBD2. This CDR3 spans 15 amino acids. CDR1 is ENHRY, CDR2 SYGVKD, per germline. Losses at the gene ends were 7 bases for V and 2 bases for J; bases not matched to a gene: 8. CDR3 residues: CAIKGGSGITDTQYF. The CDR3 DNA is TGTGCCATCAAAGGCGGTAGCGGGATCACAGATACGCAGTATTTT.

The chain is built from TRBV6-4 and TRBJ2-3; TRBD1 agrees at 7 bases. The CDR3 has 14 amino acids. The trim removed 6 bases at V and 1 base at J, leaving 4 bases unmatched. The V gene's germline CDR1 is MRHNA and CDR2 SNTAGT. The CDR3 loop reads CASSRQGGTDTQYF. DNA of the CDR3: TGTGCCAGCAGCCGACAGGGCGGCACAGATACGCAGTATTTT.